These T cell receptor beta chains were read from a single sample in a study of metastatic and nonmetastatic thyroid tumors. TCRdb reprocessed the PCR reads using MiXCR. Among roughly 71,000 clones, around 18% were seen once, and the ten largest hold around 13%. The sample taken for sequencing was blood. These receptors were taken from a female donor with papillary thyroid cancer or a benign thyroid nodule (not recorded which). Some clones in this sample may be carry-over from other donors' samples. Each CDR3 is given with its conserved first and last residue. D genes are given only for firm matches. Expanded clones get a size class; other rows say once, few or many, or leave the size out.

len	abundance	v_gene	j_gene	d_gene	CDR3aa	CDR3nt
18	many	TRBV7-3	TRBJ1-2	TRBD1	CASSSNPPPSDRGRGYTF	TGTGCCAGCAGCTCAAACCCCCCCCCCTCCGACAGGGGGCGGGGCTACACCTTC
14	few	TRBV7-2	TRBJ2-7	TRBD1	CASSPTGSPYEQYF	TGTGCCAGCAGCCCGACAGGGTCACCCTACGAGCAGTACTTC
12	few	TRBV2	TRBJ2-7	NA	CASRDFSYEQYF	TGTGCCAGCCGGGATTTCTCCTACGAGCAGTACTTC
15	NA	TRBV20-1	TRBJ2-3	NA	CSARNRERLADTQYF	TGCAGTGCTAGAAATCGGGAGAGGTTGGCAGATACGCAGTATTTT
11	NA	TRBV6-1	TRBJ1-2	NA	CASSRGDGYTF	TGTGCCAGCAGTAGGGGAGATGGCTACACCTTC
18	NA	TRBV5-1	TRBJ2-1	TRBD2	CASSLRLAGGSGHNEQFF	TGCGCCAGCAGCCTCCGACTAGCGGGAGGCTCGGGTCACAATGAGCAGTTCTTC
14	many	TRBV30	TRBJ2-2	TRBD1	CAWSLGQEVGELFF	TGTGCCTGGAGTCTGGGACAGGAAGTCGGGGAGCTGTTTTTT
16	many	TRBV20-1	TRBJ2-7	TRBD2	CSARKTSGRGSYEQYF	TGCAGTGCTAGAAAGACTAGCGGGAGGGGCTCCTACGAGCAGTACTTC
13	many	TRBV12-3/TRBV12-4	TRBJ2-4	NA	CASSLGGQNIQYF	TGTGCCAGCAGTTTAGGGGGGCAAAACATTCAGTACTTC
17	many	TRBV4-1	TRBJ2-3	NA	CASTQGNSAGWSDTQYF	TGCGCCAGCACCCAGGGGAATTCGGCGGGATGGTCAGATACGCAGTATTTT
17	many	TRBV27	TRBJ2-5	NA	CASSRLAPGPNMKTQYF	TGTGCCAGCAGCCGTCTTGCTCCGGGCCCGAACATGAAGACCCAGTACTTC
15	many	TRBV19	TRBJ2-3	TRBD1	CASSPRTGYPDTQYF	TGTGCCAGTAGTCCACGGACAGGGTACCCAGATACGCAGTATTTT
13	NA	TRBV20-1	TRBJ1-1	NA	CSASQGLDTEDFF	TGCAGTGCTAGTCAGGGACTAGACACTGAAGATTTCTTT
15	many	TRBV29-1	TRBJ2-5	TRBD1	CSVLSPGQGVETQYF	TGCAGCGTGCTATCTCCGGGACAGGGTGTCGAGACCCAGTACTTC
11	many	TRBV30	TRBJ1-2	NA	CAWMEGYGYTF	TGTGCCTGGATGGAAGGCTATGGCTACACCTTC
14	few	TRBV2	TRBJ2-7	NA	CASSPSRLSYEQYF	TGTGCCAGCAGCCCCTCCAGGCTGTCCTACGAGCAGTACTTC
14	many	TRBV5-5	TRBJ2-5	NA	CASSPAGVVETQYF	TGTGCCAGCAGCCCAGCAGGGGTGGTAGAGACCCAGTACTTC
14	few	TRBV27	TRBJ2-3	NA	CAISPRARTYTQYF	TGTGCCATCAGCCCAAGGGCACGCACATATACGCAGTATTTT
15	NA	TRBV11-2	TRBJ2-7	NA	CASSLGFGTSYEQYF	TGTGCCAGCAGCTTAGGGTTTGGGACTTCCTACGAGCAGTACTTC
11	many	TRBV29-1	TRBJ2-7	TRBD1	CSVWTGYEQYF	TGCAGCGTTTGGACAGGCTACGAGCAGTACTTC
15	NA	TRBV7-2	TRBJ1-1	TRBD1	CASSSPRGQVTEAFF	TGTGCCAGCAGCTCACCGAGAGGACAGGTTACTGAAGCTTTCTTT
17	many	TRBV27	TRBJ1-6	NA	CASSLSIAFGGNSPLHF	TGTGCCAGCAGTTTATCGATCGCGTTCGGGGGTAATTCACCCCTCCACTTT
11	many	TRBV28	TRBJ2-3	NA	CASSPSGTQYF	TGTGCCAGCAGCCCCTCGGGGACGCAGTATTTT
15	many	TRBV20-1	TRBJ2-3	TRBD2	CSARGGLAGLDTQYF	TGCAGTGCTAGAGGGGGACTAGCCGGTTTAGATACGCAGTATTTT
14	many	TRBV7-8	TRBJ2-2	TRBD2	CASRERESTGELFF	TGTGCCAGCAGGGAGCGGGAGAGTACCGGGGAGCTGTTTTTT
16	few	TRBV19	TRBJ1-2	NA	CASRGLRGAASYGYTF	TGTGCCAGTAGAGGTCTCAGGGGTGCCGCTAGCTATGGCTACACCTTC
16	many	TRBV19	TRBJ1-2	NA	CASSIVGTIPNYGYTF	TGTGCCAGTAGTATAGTGGGGACAATACCTAACTATGGCTACACCTTC
13	few	TRBV6-2/TRBV6-3	TRBJ2-2	NA	CASSYQNTGELFF	TGTGCCAGCAGTTACCAGAACACCGGGGAGCTGTTTTTT
16	many	TRBV28	TRBJ1-1	NA	CASSSGPHGPYTEAFF	TGTGCCAGCAGCTCAGGACCTCACGGGCCCTACACTGAAGCTTTCTTT
14	many	TRBV27	TRBJ2-1	TRBD2	CASSAASGSYEQFF	TGTGCCAGCAGTGCGGCTAGCGGGAGTTATGAGCAGTTCTTC
16	many	TRBV7-8	TRBJ2-7	NA	CASSLADPTENYEQYF	TGTGCCAGCAGCTTAGCTGATCCGACAGAAAACTACGAGCAGTACTTC
12	NA	TRBV20-1	TRBJ2-7	NA	CSARMGQYEQYF	TGCAGTGCTAGAATGGGGCAATACGAGCAGTACTTC
15	few	TRBV4-2	TRBJ1-1	TRBD1	CASSQVRTGGTEAFF	TGTGCCAGCAGCCAAGTCCGGACAGGGGGCACTGAAGCTTTCTTT
13	many	TRBV25-1	TRBJ1-2	NA	CASSPRAGNGYTF	TGTGCCAGCAGTCCCCGGGCAGGAAATGGCTACACCTTC
19	many	TRBV6-5	TRBJ2-7	TRBD2	CASSYSTSGSFWGSYEQYF	TGTGCCAGCAGTTACAGTACTAGCGGGAGTTTTTGGGGTTCCTACGAGCAGTACTTC
19	NA	TRBV20-1	TRBJ2-7	TRBD2	CSAREAPRGTSGRGYEQYF	TGCAGTGCTAGAGAAGCACCCAGGGGAACTAGCGGGAGAGGTTACGAGCAGTACTTC
13	many	TRBV12-3/TRBV12-4	TRBJ2-7	TRBD2	CASRAGAGNEQYF	TGTGCCAGCAGGGCGGGAGCGGGAAACGAGCAGTACTTC
13	many	TRBV18	TRBJ2-1	NA	CASSPKSFGEQFF	TGTGCCAGCTCACCGAAAAGCTTTGGTGAGCAGTTCTTC
15	NA	TRBV20-1	TRBJ1-5	TRBD1	CSAILGQTSNQPQHF	TGCAGTGCCATCCTGGGACAGACTAGCAATCAGCCCCAGCATTTT
14	NA	TRBV29-1	TRBJ2-3	NA	CSALKQGGPDTQYF	TGCAGCGCCCTGAAACAGGGTGGTCCAGATACGCAGTATTTT
15	many	TRBV3-1	TRBJ2-1	TRBD2	CASSQGSGSGNEQFF	TGTGCCAGCAGCCAAGGTAGCGGGAGCGGGAATGAGCAGTTCTTC
12	many	TRBV6-2/TRBV6-3	TRBJ1-5	TRBD1	CASSDRGQPQHF	TGTGCCAGCAGTGACAGGGGTCAGCCCCAGCATTTT
14	NA	TRBV20-1	TRBJ2-7	NA	CSAPRTVFSYEQYF	TGCAGTGCTCCGCGGACGGTGTTCTCCTACGAGCAGTACTTC
15	few	TRBV20-1	TRBJ1-2	TRBD1	CSASGTARLGYGYTF	TGCAGTGCTAGCGGGACAGCCCGACTAGGCTATGGCTACACCTTC
15	many	TRBV6-1	TRBJ1-5	TRBD1	CASRPQGAFNQPQHF	TGTGCCAGCAGACCACAGGGGGCATTCAATCAGCCCCAGCATTTT
13	NA	TRBV6-1	TRBJ2-5	NA	CASSGQAQETQYF	TGTGCCAGCAGTGGACAGGCCCAAGAGACCCAGTACTTC
15	many	TRBV11-2	TRBJ1-4	NA	CASSLGGATNEKLFF	TGTGCCAGCAGCTTAGGAGGGGCAACTAATGAAAAACTGTTTTTT